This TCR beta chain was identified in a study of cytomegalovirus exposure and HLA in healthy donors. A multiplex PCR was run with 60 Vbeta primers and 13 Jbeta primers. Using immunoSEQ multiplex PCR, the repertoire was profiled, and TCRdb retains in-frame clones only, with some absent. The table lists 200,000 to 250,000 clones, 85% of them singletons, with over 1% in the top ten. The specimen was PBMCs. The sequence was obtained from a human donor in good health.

Here the CDR3 reads CASSADRNNQPQHF. The DNA for the CDR3 is TGTGCCAGCAGCGCAGACAGGAACAATCAGCCCCAGCATTTT. This chain links TRBV5-4 with TRBJ1-5; D possibly corresponds to TRBD1 (6 bases). CDR1 and CDR2 from the germline V gene are SGHNT and YYREEE (reference sequence). V dropped 4 bases and J dropped 3 bases, with 11 bases sitting between them. CDR3 length: 14 residues.